The present T cell receptor (beta chain) was sequenced within a study of T cells in Graves' hyperthyroidism and ophthalmopathy. Amplification of TCR beta CDR3 regions was performed using RNA transcripts as template. First-round RT-PCR with HTBI primers amplified the TCR CDR3 region. Via MiXCR, TCRdb re-called the multiplex PCR reads, giving one row per CDR3 protein. The top ten hold less than 25% of the sample, which has about 160,000 distinct CDR3 sequences, roughly 10% seen once. The table lists this clonotype with many counts. V lost 3 bases and J lost 0, with 3 bases in between. The CDR3 consists of 13 residues. Germline V lookup: CDR1 ENHRY, CDR2 SYGVKD.

The source is a woman under 30 with Graves' hyperthyroidism that later progressed to Graves' ophthalmopathy. The rearrangement joins TRBV10-3 to TRBJ1-5, with D unresolved. Source material: blood. The CDR3 region has the DNA TGTGCCATCAGTGACACTAGCAATCAGCCCCAGCATTTT. Translating it yields CAISDTSNQPQHF.